These T cell receptor beta chains were read from a single sample in a study of blood T cell repertoires in COVID-19. The assay was immunoSEQ multiplex PCR, and TCRdb's table has in-frame clones only and misses some. The sample includes roughly 220,000 clones, about 80% of them seen just once. The sequencing input was PBMCs or T cells enriched from blood (not recorded which). The source is a woman aged 35 to 49 with acute COVID-19. CDR3s include the opening cysteine and the closing phenylalanine or tryptophan. D genes are given only for firm matches. The listing skips clone size in some rows; elsewhere it reads once, few, many or a size class.

.	TRBV24-1	TRBJ2-5	TRBD1	TGTGCCACCAGTGACCACAGGGGAGAGACCCAGTACTTC	CATSDHRGETQYF
.	TRBV2	TRBJ1-5	TRBD1	TGTGCCAGCATCATGGACAGGGGCAGCAATCAGCCCCAGCATTTT	CASIMDRGSNQPQHF
.	TRBV4-2	TRBJ2-3	TRBD2	TGTGCCAGCAGCCAAGGACTAGCGGGGGGCACAGATACGCAGTATTTT	CASSQGLAGGTDTQYF
once	TRBV4-2	TRBJ1-1	.	TGTGCCAGCAGCCATCAGAACACTGAAGCTTTCTTT	CASSHQNTEAFF
.	TRBV19	TRBJ1-2	.	TGTGCCAGTAGTATGAGCACCGCATATGGCTACACCTTC	CASSMSTAYGYTF
once	TRBV11-2	TRBJ1-3	.	TGTGCCAGCAGCTTAGACCTGACAGCAGCTCCTAATGGAAACACCATATATTTT	CASSLDLTAAPNGNTIYF
.	TRBV27	TRBJ2-7	.	TGTGCCAGCAGCCTAGCGCCCTTCTACGAGCAGTACTTC	CASSLAPFYEQYF
once	TRBV5-1	TRBJ1-4	.	TGCGCCAGCAGCGTACCCGGGGATCGGGAAAAACTGTTTTTT	CASSVPGDREKLFF
.	TRBV7-9	TRBJ2-1	.	TGTGCCAGCAGCTTAGCGCGGAACCATGAGCAGTTCTTC	CASSLARNHEQFF
.	TRBV5-1	TRBJ1-5	.	TGCGCCAGCAGCATAGAAGTTAATCAGCCCCAGCATTTT	CASSIEVNQPQHF
.	TRBV24-1	TRBJ2-3	TRBD2	TGTGCCACCAGTGAGAGCGGGAGTCTCGCAGATACGCAGTATTTT	CATSESGSLADTQYF
.	TRBV6-5	TRBJ1-3	.	TGTGCCAGCCGCGACAGGTCCTCTGGAAACACCATATATTTT	CASRDRSSGNTIYF
.	TRBV30	TRBJ2-1	TRBD2	TGTGCCTGGAGTATCGGGACTAGCGGCTCCAATGAGCAGTTCTTC	CAWSIGTSGSNEQFF
once	TRBV30	TRBJ1-1	TRBD1	TGTGCCTGGAGCCGGACAGGGGCAGTCACTGAAGCTTTCTTT	CAWSRTGAVTEAFF
few	TRBV2	TRBJ1-2	.	TGTGCCAGCAGGACGACGGACAATGGCTACACCTTC	CASRTTDNGYTF
once	TRBV5-5	TRBJ1-5	.	TGTGCCAGCAGTCGTGAGGCCAGGGGCCGGGGTAATCAGCCCCAGCATTTT	CASSREARGRGNQPQHF
few	TRBV7-9	TRBJ2-3	.	TGTGCCAGCAGCTTGTCATGGGCGGATACGCAGTATTTT	CASSLSWADTQYF
many	TRBV3-1/TRBV3-2	TRBJ1-3	.	TGTGCCAGCAGCCAAGACCCAGGGGCTGGAAACACCATATATTTT	CASSQDPGAGNTIYF
.	TRBV7-8	TRBJ2-7	.	TGTGCCAGCAGCTTAGTTGAGGGGGGGGCCGCGACCTACGAGCAGTACTTC	CASSLVEGGAATYEQYF
once	TRBV5-1	TRBJ2-5	TRBD2	TGCGCCAGCAGCGCCCGGACTAGCGGGGCAATCCAAGAGACCCAGTACTTC	CASSARTSGAIQETQYF
.	TRBV12-2	TRBJ1-1	.	TGTGCAAGTCGCCGAACAGGGTTGGTTGAAGCTTTCTTT	CASRRTGLVEAFF
.	TRBV20-1	TRBJ2-3	TRBD2	TGCAGTGCTAGTCCTAGCGGAATCACAGATACGCAGTATTTT	CSASPSGITDTQYF
.	TRBV6-1	TRBJ1-6	TRBD1	TGTGCCAGCAGTGAAATGTCGGGACAGGGGGCTTCACCCCTCCACTTT	CASSEMSGQGASPLHF
.	TRBV27	TRBJ1-6	.	TGTGCCAGCAGAGTTTACGGGTCCAGTCCTGCCACACCCCTCCACTTT	CASRVYGSSPATPLHF
few	TRBV9	TRBJ1-5	.	TGTGCCAGCAGCGTCGCCCCGGGCAATCAGCCCCAGCATTTT	CASSVAPGNQPQHF
few	TRBV19	TRBJ1-1	.	TGTGCCAGTAGTATGTGGAGCACTGAAGCTTTCTTT	CASSMWSTEAFF
.	TRBV19	TRBJ1-5	.	TGTGCCAGTAAGAAGGAGGGTCAGCCCCAGCATTTT	CASKKEGQPQHF